This record covers a single TCR beta chain. The sample originates from a study of T cells in Graves' hyperthyroidism and ophthalmopathy. Study summary: Blood was drawn when the patient was first diagnosed and still untreated.

The CDR3 is 14 residues long. CDR1 and CDR2 from the germline V gene are DFQATT and SNEGSKA (reference sequence). V was trimmed by 0 bases and J by 3 bases, leaving 8 bases between them. It was RNA transcripts that yielded the amplified TCR beta CDR3 regions. HTBI primers were used for first-round RT-PCR of the TCR CDR3. TCRdb re-called the multiplex PCR reads with MiXCR, one entry per CDR3 protein. The sample lists a few hundred thousand distinct CDR3 sequences, around 16% seen once, with less than 3.5% in the top ten. A Clinical Activity Score of at least 3, a NOSPECS grade of at least 4 and a duration under 3 months were recorded in the ophthalmopathy patients. The authors took PBMCs from roughly 9.7 ml fresh peripheral blood.

The source is a woman aged 40 to 50 with Graves' ophthalmopathy. Specimen: blood. The V and J genes are TRBV20-1 and TRBJ1-4; D is perhaps TRBD1 (5 bases). DNA of the CDR3: TGCAGTGCTAGAGACAGGGAGTCTAATGAAAAACTGTTTTTT. The encoded protein is CSARDRESNEKLFF.